These 27 T cell receptor beta chains share one sample of origin, sequenced in a study of blood T cell repertoires in COVID-19. TCRdb's table, derived via immunoSEQ multiplex PCR, lists solely in-frame clones and lacks some. Among 210,000 or so clones listed, around 84% were seen once. Sequencing input: PBMCs or T cells enriched from blood (not recorded which). Receptors originate from a woman aged 40 to 55 with acute COVID-19.

The rearrangement links TRBV7-6 to TRBJ2-3, with 8 bases lining up with TRBD2. From germline, CDR1 is SGHVS and CDR2 FNYEAQ. This CDR3 has 15 residues. V was clipped by 3 bases and J by 1 base; unmatched bases: 3. The CDR3 is CASSFGGGGTDTQYF. The CDR3 DNA is TGTGCCAGCAGCTTCGGGGGGGGCGGCACAGATACGCAGTATTTT.

The genes are TRBV3-1 (or the pseudogene TRBV3-2) and TRBJ1-4; D is possibly TRBD1 (6 bases). The CDR3 has 14 amino acids. V shed 2 bases and J shed 7 bases, with 11 bases lying between them. CDR1 LGHDT and CDR2 YNNKEL come from the germline V gene (reference sequence). CDR3 sequence: CASSQPGAGEKLFF. The CDR3, as DNA: TGTGCCAGCAGCCAACCAGGGGCGGGTGAAAAACTGTTTTTT.

V usage is TRBV18 and J usage is TRBJ1-5; D uncertain. V gave up 1 base and J gave up 1 base, with 8 bases separating them. Germline CDR1 reads KGHSH; CDR2 reads LQKENI. The CDR3 extends over 15 amino acids. The chain's CDR3 is CASSPRPNSNQPQHF. CDR3 sequence (DNA): TGTGCCAGCTCACCACGGCCGAACAGCAATCAGCCCCAGCATTTT.

V is TRBV29-1 and J is TRBJ2-3; 10 nucleotides agree with TRBD2. Per the germline V gene, CDR1 is SQVTM and CDR2 is ANQGSEA. Trimming took 6 bases from V and 5 from J; bases not matched to a gene: 14. The CDR3 runs to 16 residues. CDR3 nucleotide sequence: TGCAGCGTGAGCCCCGCAGCGGGAGGGCCCGGAGATACGCAGTATTTT. It specifies CSVSPAAGGPGDTQYF.

The V call is TRBV28, the J call TRBJ1-2; possibly TRBD1 for D (5 bases). CDR3 length: 12 amino acids. Germline CDR1 MDHEN, CDR2 SYDVKM. V lost 6 bases and J 4 bases, leaving 9 bases between the germline ends. CDR3 nucleotide sequence: TGTGCCAGCAGATCAGGGATCTATGGCTACACCTTC. Translated, it gives CASRSGIYGYTF.

Here the CDR3 reads CSADRVADTQYF. The CDR3 nucleotides are TGCAGCGCGGACAGGGTAGCAGATACGCAGTATTTT. The rearrangement uses TRBV29-1 and TRBJ2-3; 8 bases are a match to TRBD1. Trimming at V came to 7 bases and at J to 4 bases, leaving 4 bases not matched to a gene. CDR3 length equals 12 residues. CDR1 SQVTM and CDR2 ANQGSEA come from the germline V gene.

CDR3 sequence: CASSERTGSYGYTF. For the CDR3, the DNA is TGTGCCAGCAGTGAGCGGACAGGGAGCTATGGCTACACCTTC. The genes are TRBV6-2 or TRBV6-3 and TRBJ1-2; 8 bases line up with TRBD1. CDR1 is MNHEY, CDR2 SVGEGT, per germline. The CDR3 totals 14 residues. The ends lost 5 bases at V and 4 bases at J; junction bases unmatched: 6.

This clone occurred a few times. V usage is TRBV28 and J usage is TRBJ2-7; TRBD2 aligns across 10 bases. This CDR3 has 14 amino acids. V shed 6 bases and J 3 bases; nucleotides not matched to a gene: 5. Germline V lookup: CDR1 MDHEN, CDR2 SYDVKM. The CDR3 here is CASRLAGPLYEQYF. In DNA form, the CDR3 reads TGTGCCAGCAGACTAGCGGGGCCCCTCTACGAGCAGTACTTC.

The gene calls are TRBV19 and TRBJ1-2, with TRBD1 matching over 7 bases. Germline loops: CDR1 LNHDA, CDR2 SQIVND (reference sequence). The V segment lost 6 bases and the J segment 7 bases; nucleotides outside the gene matches: 2. The CDR3 covers 11 residues. Here the CDR3 DNA reads TGTGCCAGTAGGACAGGGCCTGGCTACACCTTC. This sequence encodes CASRTGPGYTF.

This chain uses TRBV2 with TRBJ2-1; 7 nucleotides line up with TRBD2. In germline, CDR1 is SNHLY, CDR2 FYNNEI. Germline trimming cut 4 bases from V and 10 bases from J; bases unmatched to any gene: 1. There are 11 residues in the CDR3. The CDR3 DNA reads TGTGCCAGCAGTGTTAGCGGGGAGCAGTTCTTC. Encoded protein: CASSVSGEQFF. Complete variable domain (other parts from reference TRBV2 and TRBJ2-1): EPEVTQTPSHQVTQMGQEVILRCVPISNHLYFYWYRQILGQKVEFLVSFYNNEISEKSEIFDDQFSVERPDGSNFTLKIRSTKLEDSAMYFCASSVSGEQFFGPGTRLTVL.

This chain joins TRBV3-1 (or the pseudogene TRBV3-2) and TRBJ2-7; TRBD2 might be the D (6 bases). CDR1 is LGHDT, CDR2 YNNKEL, per germline (reference sequence). The CDR3 consists of 13 residues. V was cut by 2 bases and J by 7 bases, with 12 bases left in between. This chain's CDR3 is CASSQLGAGEQYF. In nucleotides, the CDR3 is TGTGCCAGCAGCCAACTAGGCGCGGGGGAGCAGTACTTC.

The J gene is TRBJ1-1, the V gene TRBV19; TRBD1 is a possible D gene (5 bases). CDR3 length equals 13 residues. V lost 4 bases, J lost 1 base, and 7 bases lay in between. Germline CDR1 LNHDA, CDR2 SQIVND (reference sequence). The CDR3 sequence: CASSRQQNTEAFF. In DNA form, the CDR3 reads TGTGCCAGTAGTAGACAGCAGAACACTGAAGCTTTCTTT.

The chain couples TRBV2 to TRBJ2-1, with 12 bases matching TRBD2. Trimming at V came to 4 bases and at J to 5 bases, leaving 12 bases not matched to a gene. Looked up from germline, CDR1 is SNHLY and CDR2 is FYNNEI. The CDR3 loop spans 18 amino acids. The CDR3 spells CASSAQRLAGDSHNEQFF. CDR3 sequence (DNA): TGTGCCAGCAGTGCACAACGACTAGCGGGAGATAGCCACAATGAGCAGTTCTTC.

V usage is TRBV6-8 and J usage is TRBJ2-7; possibly TRBD2 for D (5 bases). Between the trimmed V and J ends, which lost 0 bases and 3 bases, there was a span of 12 bases. The germline V gene has CDR1 MNHGY and CDR2 SAAAGT. The CDR3 is 15 residues long. This chain's CDR3 is CASSYSKGELYEQYF. The CDR3 coding sequence is TGTGCCAGCAGTTACTCGAAGGGAGAACTCTACGAGCAGTACTTC.

This chain connects TRBV30 to TRBJ1-1; 8 nucleotides agree with TRBD1. This CDR3 has 14 amino acids. The germline CDR1 and CDR2 sequences are GTSNPN and SVGIG (reference sequence). V was clipped by 1 base and J by 10 bases; unmatched bases: 11. CDR3 bases: TGTGCCTGGAGTGGTGCAGGGGGCCCGCTGGGAGCTTTCTTT. Residues: CAWSGAGGPLGAFF.

The V gene is TRBV7-8, the J gene TRBJ1-5; 11 bases are a match to TRBD1. This CDR3 is 16 amino acids long. The V gene end was trimmed by 1 base and the J gene end by 2 bases; junction bases not matched to a gene: 1. Germline V gene lookup returns CDR1 SGHVS and CDR2 FQNEAQ. CDR3 loop: CASSLGTGGGNQPQHF. The CDR3 DNA follows: TGTGCCAGCAGCTTAGGGACAGGGGGCGGCAATCAGCCCCAGCATTTT.

This clone occurred a few times. The chain couples TRBV3-1 (or the pseudogene TRBV3-2) to TRBJ1-1; tentatively, D is TRBD1 (5 bases). The CDR3 has 17 residues. V lost 1 base and J lost 7, with 22 bases in between. Germline CDR1 and CDR2: LGHDT and YNNKEL (reference sequence). CDR3 protein: CASSQAVGAGRPNEAFF. The CDR3 nucleotides read TGTGCCAGCAGCCAAGCGGTAGGGGCCGGCCGTCCAAATGAAGCTTTCTTT.

The J gene is TRBJ1-5, the V gene TRBV2; D perhaps matches TRBD1 (6 bases). V lost 2 bases and J lost 5, with 10 bases in between. This CDR3 is built from 14 residues. CDR1 is SNHLY and CDR2 is FYNNEI in the germline V gene. CDR3 loop: CASSEIQGHQPQHF. The CDR3 bases are TGTGCCAGCAGTGAAATACAGGGACATCAGCCCCAGCATTTT. The variable domain in full, with the rest retrieved from reference TRBV2 and TRBJ1-5, is EPEVTQTPSHQVTQMGQEVILRCVPISNHLYFYWYRQILGQKVEFLVSFYNNEISEKSEIFDDQFSVERPDGSNFTLKIRSTKLEDSAMYFCASSEIQGHQPQHFGDGTRLSIL.

This sequence joins TRBV5-1 and TRBJ1-1, with 7 bases identical to TRBD1. Per germline, CDR1 SGHRS and CDR2 YFSETQ. The junction had 7 bases not matched to a gene; V was cut back by 4 bases and J by 1 base. This CDR3 contains 15 residues. The DNA for the CDR3 is TGCGCCAGCAGCCTACGACAGGGAGAGAACACTGAAGCTTTCTTT. Encoded protein: CASSLRQGENTEAFF.

The V call is TRBV11-3, the J call TRBJ2-3; tentatively, D is TRBD2 (5 bases). The ends were cut back, 6 bases at V and 5 bases at J, with 12 bases in the middle. Germline V gives CDR1 SGHNT, CDR2 YENEEA. This CDR3 contains 13 residues. This CDR3 reads CASRSGVGDTQYF. CDR3 DNA sequence: TGTGCCAGCAGATCCGGGGTGGGAGATACGCAGTATTTT.

The table lists this clone with a count of one. The V gene is TRBV5-5, the J gene TRBJ1-2; 8 bases match TRBD1. Germline-derived CDR1 and CDR2 are SGHKS and YYEKEE (reference sequence). The CDR3 is made up of 16 amino acids. With 5 bases clipped from V and 3 bases from J, the junction kept 12 bases outside the gene matches. DNA for the CDR3: TGTGCCAGCAGTTTTATATCTGACAGGGGACACTATGGCTACACCTTC. Encoded protein: CASSFISDRGHYGYTF.

The chain links TRBV9 to TRBJ2-2, with D hard to call. The V and J ends lost 2 bases and 3 bases respectively, with 11 bases between them. Germline V gene sequence: CDR1 SGDLS, CDR2 YYNGEE. The CDR3 is 15 amino acids. The CDR3 loop is CASSVVGLDTGELFF. CDR3 DNA sequence: TGTGCCAGCAGCGTGGTGGGCCTGGACACCGGGGAGCTGTTTTTT.

The rearrangement joins TRBV19 to TRBJ2-3; maybe TRBD2 (5 bases). The CDR3 has 14 amino acids. V was clipped by 3 bases and J by 1 base, with 8 bases between them. CDR1 and CDR2 from the germline V gene are LNHDA and SQIVND (reference sequence). The CDR3 loop reads CASSMGVGTDTQYF. DNA for the CDR3: TGTGCCAGTAGTATGGGAGTTGGCACAGATACGCAGTATTTT.

The genes are TRBV5-1 and TRBJ2-3; a weak D match, TRBD1 (5 bases). CDR1 and CDR2 from the germline V gene are SGHRS and YFSETQ. CDR3 length: 15 residues. V was cut by 3 bases and J by 2 bases, with 13 bases left in between. The CDR3 DNA reads TGCGCCAGCAGCTCGGACAACCAAAACACAGATACGCAGTATTTT. Translation gives CASSSDNQNTDTQYF. The full variable domain, in which reference TRBV5-1 and TRBJ2-3 provide the parts outside the CDR3, is KAGVTQTPRYLIKTRGQQVTLSCSPISGHRSVSWYQQTPGQGLQFLFEYFSETQRNKGNFPGRFSGRQFSNSRSEMNVSTLELGDSALYLCASSSDNQNTDTQYFGPGTRLTVL.

V is TRBV19 and J is TRBJ1-6; 8 nucleotides agree with TRBD1. Looked up from germline, CDR1 is LNHDA and CDR2 is SQIVND (reference sequence). The CDR3 sequence is 14 residues long. After removal of 8 bases from V and 5 bases from J, the junction contained 5 bases not matched to a gene. The CDR3, as DNA: TGTGCCAGTCTTGACAGGGGAAATAATTCACCCCTCCACTTT. The encoded protein is CASLDRGNNSPLHF.

The chain employs TRBV28 and TRBJ2-1; D possibly corresponds to TRBD2 (6 bases). Per the germline V gene, CDR1 is MDHEN and CDR2 is SYDVKM. Trimming removed 5 bases from V and 0 bases from J, with 11 bases in between. The CDR3 is made up of 15 amino acids. The CDR3 loop reads CASSVRGVSYNEQFF. In DNA, the CDR3 is TGTGCCAGCAGTGTCCGCGGGGTCTCCTACAATGAGCAGTTCTTC.

The chain couples TRBV6-5 to TRBJ2-5; 11 positions agree with TRBD1. CDR1 is MNHEY and CDR2 is SVGAGI in the germline V gene. CDR3 length: 14 amino acids. The V gene end was trimmed by 2 bases and the J gene end by 4 bases; junction bases not matched to a gene: 0. In nucleotides, the CDR3 is TGTGCCAGCAGTTACGGGACAGGGGGAGAGACCCAGTACTTC. This gives the protein CASSYGTGGETQYF.